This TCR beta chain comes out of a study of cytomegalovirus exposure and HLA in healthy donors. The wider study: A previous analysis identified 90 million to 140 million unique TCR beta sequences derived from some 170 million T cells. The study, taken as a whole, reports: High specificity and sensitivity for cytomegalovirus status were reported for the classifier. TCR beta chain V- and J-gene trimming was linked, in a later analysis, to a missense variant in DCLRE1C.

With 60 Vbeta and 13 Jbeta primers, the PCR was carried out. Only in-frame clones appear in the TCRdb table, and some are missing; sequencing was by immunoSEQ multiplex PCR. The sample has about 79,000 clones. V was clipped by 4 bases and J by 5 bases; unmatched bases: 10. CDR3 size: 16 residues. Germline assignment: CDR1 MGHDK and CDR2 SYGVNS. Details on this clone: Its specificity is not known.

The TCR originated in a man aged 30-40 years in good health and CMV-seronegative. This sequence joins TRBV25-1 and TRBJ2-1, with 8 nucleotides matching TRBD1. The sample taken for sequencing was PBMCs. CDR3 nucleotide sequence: TGTGCCAGCAGTGCTATCGGACAGGGTATCCACAATGAGCAGTTCTTC. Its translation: CASSAIGQGIHNEQFF.